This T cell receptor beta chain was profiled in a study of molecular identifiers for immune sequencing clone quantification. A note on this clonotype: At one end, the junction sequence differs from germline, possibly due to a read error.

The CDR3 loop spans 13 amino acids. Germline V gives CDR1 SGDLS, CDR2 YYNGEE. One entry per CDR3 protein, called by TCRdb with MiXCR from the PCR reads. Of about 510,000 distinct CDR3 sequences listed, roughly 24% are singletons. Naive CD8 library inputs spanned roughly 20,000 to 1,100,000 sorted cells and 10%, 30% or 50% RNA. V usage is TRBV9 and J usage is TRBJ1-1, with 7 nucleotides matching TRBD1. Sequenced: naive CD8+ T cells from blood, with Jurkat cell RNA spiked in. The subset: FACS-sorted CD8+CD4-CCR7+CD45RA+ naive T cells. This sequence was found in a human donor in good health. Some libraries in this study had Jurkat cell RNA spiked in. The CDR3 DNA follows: TGTGCCAACAGCGTAGGAGGGGGCACCGAAGCTTTCTTT. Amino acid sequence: CANSVGGGTEAFF.